These 18 T cell receptor beta chains came from one sample sequenced in a study of patients and donors after allogeneic stem cell transplantation. TCRdb ran MiXCR on the RT-PCR reads and lists one entry per CDR3 protein. The sample carries approximately 150,000 distinct CDR3 sequences, over 30% recorded once. The sequenced sample consisted of blood, either unsorted or a sorted T cell fraction (not recorded which). These receptors were obtained from a human donor who was either an allogeneic HSCT recipient or a stem cell or donor lymphocyte infusion donor (not recorded which). It is not recorded whose cells these are; they may come from a transplant donor.

This clonotype was seen a few times. The chain couples TRBV6-5 to TRBJ1-1, with 7 bases identical to TRBD1. V trimming: 0 bases; J trimming: 1 base; junction bases outside the gene matches: 5. This CDR3 contains 16 residues. The germline gives CDR1 MNHEY, CDR2 SVGAGI. DNA of the CDR3: TGTGCCAGCAGTTACTCGTCGGGACAGAGGAACACTGAAGCTTTCTTT. As protein: CASSYSSGQRNTEAFF.

There are a few counts of this clonotype. The chain is built from TRBV20-1 and TRBJ1-1; no clear D. V was clipped by 2 bases and J by 3 bases, with 10 bases between them. CDR3 length: 13 residues. Germline values: CDR1 DFQATT, CDR2 SNEGSKA (reference sequence). CDR3 amino acids: CSARYELDTEAFF. As DNA, the CDR3 is TGCAGTGCTAGATACGAGTTGGACACTGAAGCTTTCTTT.

This clonotype showed up just a few times. The chain recombines TRBV4-2 with TRBJ2-7; D is possibly TRBD2 (6 bases). The CDR3 spans 15 residues. Between the trimmed V and J ends, which lost 2 bases and 3 bases, there was a span of 14 bases. CDR1 is LGHNA and CDR2 is YNFKEQ in the germline V gene. The chain's CDR3 is CASSQYWGLNYEQYV. In DNA, the CDR3 is TGTGCCAGCAGCCAATATTGGGGACTGAACTACGAGCAGTACGTC.

V is TRBV6-6 and J is TRBJ2-3; 8 nucleotides align to TRBD2. Germline values: CDR1 MNHNY, CDR2 SVGAGI (reference sequence). Trimming cost V 0 bases and J 0 bases; bases outside gene matches: 5. This CDR3 comprises 17 residues. CDR3 sequence reads: CASSYSMPSGSTDTQYF. The DNA for the CDR3 is TGTGCCAGCAGTTACTCGATGCCTAGCGGGAGCACAGATACGCAGTATTTT.

This clonotype appeared a few times. The chain combines TRBV6-5 with TRBJ1-6; D remains ambiguous. Trimming stripped 7 bases from V and 9 bases from J, with 19 bases between. The CDR3 is 15 amino acids. Germline CDR1 is MNHEY and CDR2 is SVGAGI. CDR3 loop: CASNRGVSKGSPLHF. The CDR3 DNA follows: TGTGCCAGCAACCGGGGTGTTAGTAAGGGTTCACCCCTCCACTTT.

Concerning this clonotype itself: Its ends do not fully match the called genes, so a read error is possible. V usage is TRBV29-1 and J usage is TRBJ1-4, with a possible D match to TRBD1 (5 bases). Germline CDR1 and CDR2: SQVTM and ANQGSEA. CDR3 length: 15 amino acids. The CDR3 sequence is CSVKDQRQGREKLFF. CDR3 DNA: TGCAGCGTTAAAGACCAGAGGCAGGGAAGGGAAAAACTGTTTTTT.

The chain links TRBV7-9 to TRBJ1-1, with D unclear. This CDR3 region has 12 residues. Trimming pared 5 bases from V and 1 base from J, leaving 5 bases between. Germline V gene lookup returns CDR1 SEHNR and CDR2 FQNEAQ (reference sequence). The CDR3: CASSRANTEAFF. The CDR3 DNA reads as TGTGCCAGCAGCCGAGCGAACACTGAAGCTTTCTTT.

V usage is TRBV5-1 and J usage is TRBJ1-1; D not certain. V was trimmed by 0 bases and J by 6 bases, leaving 12 bases between them. Germline CDR1 SGHRS, CDR2 YFSETQ. The CDR3 is 14 residues long. The CDR3, as DNA: TGCGCCAGCAGCTTGGATCCAGAAAGAGCTGAAGCTTTCTTT. Its translation is CASSLDPERAEAFF.

The J gene is TRBJ2-1, the V gene TRBV12-3 or TRBV12-4; 12 nucleotides line up with TRBD2. Losses at the gene ends were 5 bases for V and 9 bases for J; bases not matched to a gene: 5. The length of the CDR3 is 14 residues. CDR3 region: CASSPTSGGFEQFF. The CDR3 nucleotides read TGTGCCAGCAGTCCAACTAGCGGGGGGTTTGAGCAGTTCTTC.

This clonotype was counted only a few times. The chain links TRBV6-2 or TRBV6-3 to TRBJ1-6, with D hard to call. Germline V CDR1 and CDR2: MNHEY, SVGEGT. This CDR3 has 15 residues. V lost 9 bases and J lost 13, with 25 bases in between. The CDR3 sequence is CASKSSRTPLGPLHF. Written as DNA, the CDR3 is TGTGCCAGTAAGTCCTCGCGCACGCCTCTTGGGCCCCTCCACTTT.

The V gene is TRBV4-2, the J gene TRBJ2-7; the match to TRBD1 covers 7 bases. The CDR3 runs 17 residues. With 0 bases clipped from V and 2 bases from J, the junction kept 10 bases outside the gene matches. Germline assignment: CDR1 LGHNA and CDR2 YNFKEQ. The CDR3 coding sequence is TGTGCCAGCAGCCAAGATCGTCCGGGACAGAGAGCCTACGAGCAGTACTTC. Translated, it gives CASSQDRPGQRAYEQYF.

This clonotype was found a few times. This rearrangement joins TRBV12-3 or TRBV12-4 to TRBJ1-6; D is uncertain. V lost 9 bases, J lost 5 bases, and 14 bases lay in between. This CDR3 has 14 amino acids. Here the CDR3 DNA reads TGTGCCAGTACCCTGGACCCCCATAATTCACCCCTCCACTTT. Protein: CASTLDPHNSPLHF.

A few counts support this clonotype. The gene calls are TRBV20-1 and TRBJ1-5; D possibly corresponds to TRBD1 (6 bases). The CDR3 contains 14 residues. V lost 1 base to trimming and J lost 0 bases, with 7 bases between them. The germline gives CDR1 DFQATT, CDR2 SNEGSKA (reference sequence). In nucleotides, the CDR3 is TGCAGTGCTAGAGGGACAGATAGCAATCAGCCCCAGCATTTT. Amino acid sequence: CSARGTDSNQPQHF.

V is TRBV4-2 and J is TRBJ2-2; D may be TRBD2 (5 bases). CDR1 is LGHNA, CDR2 YNFKEQ, per germline. CDR3 length equals 15 residues. Trimming cost V 3 bases and J 4 bases, with 12 bases left between them. The CDR3 sequence is CASSHPGLPTGELFF. The CDR3 coding sequence is TGTGCCAGCAGCCACCCTGGACTGCCCACCGGGGAGCTGTTTTTT.

This rearrangement joins TRBV12-3 or TRBV12-4 to TRBJ2-5; D is perhaps TRBD2 (5 bases). There are 12 residues in the CDR3. Trimming pared 8 bases from V and 7 bases from J, leaving 14 bases between. CDR3 coding DNA: TGTGCCAGCGAACTAGAGGTTGGGACCCAGTACTTC. Translation: CASELEVGTQYF.

As concerns this clonotype: One end of the junction fails to match germline, which may point to a read error. The V and J genes are TRBV5-1 and TRBJ2-3, with D perhaps matching TRBD1 (5 bases). The CDR3 loop spans 13 amino acids. The V gene's germline CDR1 is SGHRS and CDR2 YFSETQ. CDR3 sequence: CTSSRDSLDTQYF. The CDR3 bases are TGCACCAGCAGCCGCGACAGTTTAGATACGCAGTATTTT.

This clonotype was observed a handful of times. The chain links TRBV6-6 to TRBJ2-3, with 7 bases lining up with TRBD2. The ends lost 4 bases at V and 5 bases at J; junction bases unmatched: 12. The CDR3 contains 16 residues. Germline V gene sequence: CDR1 MNHNY, CDR2 SVGAGI (reference sequence). The CDR3 region is CASSSWSPGEGDTQYF. The CDR3 DNA sequence: TGTGCCAGCAGTTCTTGGTCTCCGGGGGAGGGAGATACGCAGTATTTT.

The chain carries TRBV7-2 and TRBJ1-6, with a tentative D call TRBD1 (5 bases). The V end lost 3 bases, the J end lost 3 bases, and 9 bases lay between the germline ends. The CDR3 runs 15 residues. Per germline, CDR1 SGHTA and CDR2 FQGNSA. For the CDR3, the DNA is TGTGCCAGCAGCTTCCAGGGATTCTATAATTCACCCCTCCACTTT. Translated: CASSFQGFYNSPLHF.